This TCR beta chain emerged from a study of response to subunit inactivated influenza vaccine. MiXCR was run by TCRdb on the RT-PCR reads, yielding one entry per CDR3 protein. The sample carries about 160,000 distinct CDR3 sequences, approximately 10% recorded once. This clonotype was recorded many times. Germline lookup yields CDR1 LNHNV and CDR2 YYDKDF (reference sequence). This CDR3 is 17 amino acids long. Trimming pared 0 bases from V and 0 bases from J, leaving 13 bases between. This TCR came from a man in his forties or fifties who received an inactivated influenza vaccine. The sample consisted of non-naive T cells sorted from PBMCs, taken more than 35 days after vaccination. V and J are TRBV15 and TRBJ2-3, with a tentative D call TRBD2 (5 bases). The CDR3 nucleotides are TGTGCCACCAGCAGAGACCCCGGGGTGCGGAGCACAGATACGCAGTATTTT. Translating it yields CATSRDPGVRSTDTQYF.